The present T cell receptor beta chain was sequenced within a study of cytomegalovirus exposure and HLA in healthy donors. Points on this clone: Its antigen remains unknown.

The PCR had 60 Vbeta and 13 Jbeta primers. Generated by immunoSEQ multiplex PCR, the TCRdb table keeps only in-frame clones and is missing some. The table includes about 86,000 clones, around four fifths detected once. Germline-derived CDR1 and CDR2 are KGHSH and LQKENI. This CDR3 comprises 16 residues. V was clipped by 2 bases and J by 5 bases, with 17 bases between them. The study's findings and limits: Later analysis found that TCR beta chains associated with HLA were more clonally expanded than other, equally common chains. Earlier analysis found most TCR beta V segments productive about 87% or about 30% of the time. No immune exposure information besides CMV serostatus was available. In a later analysis, specific HLA alleles were associated with under 20,000 TCR beta sequences at a 0.05 false discovery rate.

The sequence came from a male donor in good health and CMV-seropositive. V gene TRBV18 combines with J gene TRBJ2-3, with a weak D call TRBD2 (6 bases). Sequenced sample: PBMCs. Here the CDR3 DNA reads TGTGCCAGCTCACCAACGTTGCGGGGCGTAGGAGATACGCAGTATTTT. Translated: CASSPTLRGVGDTQYF.